This TCR beta chain is from a study of blood T cell repertoires in COVID-19. Across the whole study: Material from acute and convalescent COVID-19 was sourced from the United States, Italy and Spain. PBMCs, B-cell-depleted T cells, or T cells provided the cDNA or gDNA that made up the material.

In the original workflow: Reference gene primer amplification in the assay estimated nucleated cell counts. Sequenced by immunoSEQ multiplex PCR; TCRdb stores in-frame clones only, minus some. The D gene and trimming were derived from the DNA, and the V and J assignments and clone size from that table. This table holds roughly 99,000 clones, more than 80% found once. The receptor's source is a man aged 40-50 years with active or convalescent COVID-19. The sequenced sample was peripheral blood.

The CDR3, as DNA: TGTGCCAGCAGTCCCCTGGACCTAGGGAGTGAAAAACTGTTTTTT. Residues: CASSPLDLGSEKLFF. The chain combines TRBV6-2 or TRBV6-3 with TRBJ1-4; D is undetermined. Between the trimmed V and J ends, which lost 5 bases and 7 bases, there was a span of 17 bases. Germline values: CDR1 MNHEY, CDR2 SVGEGT. The length of the CDR3 is 15 residues.